This TCR beta chain is drawn from a study of cytomegalovirus exposure and HLA in healthy donors. With 5 bases clipped from V and 5 bases from J, the junction kept 11 bases outside the gene matches. The CDR3 is 16 amino acids. Looked up from germline, CDR1 is SGHNT and CDR2 is YENEEA. Regarding the study as a whole: Reportedly, TCR beta sequences accurately predicted HLA-A and HLA-B alleles in most subjects. As a later analysis showed, a missense DCLRE1C variant was linked to trimming of TCR beta V- and J-genes. It was likely that a cluster of highly shared sequence variants was a sequencing artifact. In a later analysis, a genetic analysis reported fewer productive-TCR N-insertions in an Asian-associated ancestry cluster than the cohort average.

A word on this clone: Its antigen remains unknown.

The PCR made use of 60 Vbeta and 13 Jbeta primers. This table comes from immunoSEQ multiplex PCR, and its TCRdb copy is limited to in-frame clones, with some not included. Of roughly 150,000 clones listed, about 75% are singletons. Sequenced input: PBMCs. The rearrangement joins TRBV11-3 to TRBJ2-2; 7 bases align to TRBD2. This sequence was found in a man aged 18 to 29 in good health and CMV-seropositive. The CDR3 reads CASSRGTTISTGELFF. CDR3 sequence (DNA): TGTGCCAGCAGCCGAGGGACTACCATCTCGACCGGGGAGCTGTTTTTT.